The T cell receptor beta chain described here comes from a study of T cells in Graves' hyperthyroidism and ophthalmopathy. On the study more broadly: Blood from the periphery was taken at initial diagnosis, before any treatment. General study points: Most expanded thyroid clonotypes above 0.001 also appeared in blood.

Deletions cut 3 bases from V and 2 bases from J, with 17 bases between. The CDR3 is 16 residues long. The germline V gene encodes CDR1 GTSNPN and CDR2 SVGIG (reference sequence). This clonotype showed up many times. Its matching antigen is unknown. Uncontrolled infections, other autoimmune diseases, pregnancy or lactation led to exclusion of patients. Thyroid ultrasound and orbital computed tomography, with clinical symptoms and serum thyroxine and TRAb, informed diagnoses. The investigators amplified TCR beta CDR3 regions from RNA transcripts. HTBI primers were employed in a first-round RT-PCR of the TCR CDR3. MiXCR, applied by TCRdb to the multiplex PCR reads, yields one record per CDR3 protein. The repertoire includes about 180,000 distinct CDR3 sequences, about 9% of them detected once, and approximately 20% sits in the top ten.

The sequence was collected from a woman aged 18-35 years with Graves' hyperthyroidism that later progressed to Graves' ophthalmopathy. The sample was blood. This chain uses TRBV30 with TRBJ1-5; TRBD1 is a possible D gene (6 bases). Here the CDR3 DNA reads TGTGCCTGGAGCCGAACAGGGCCCCCAGGCAATCAGCCCCAGCATTTT. The encoded protein is CAWSRTGPPGNQPQHF.